The rows below give T cell receptor beta chains drawn from one sample of a study of radiotherapy plus CTLA-4 blockade in lung cancer. Using immunoSEQ multiplex PCR, the repertoire was profiled, and TCRdb retains in-frame clones only, with some absent. The sample lists about 38,000 clones; about 80% were seen once. The sample here was peripheral blood, taken from a patient treated with radiotherapy plus ipilimumab. These receptors all come from a human donor with non-small cell lung cancer who had stable disease on radiotherapy plus ipilimumab. The CDR3 runs from the conserved cysteine through the conserved F or W. D genes are given only for firm matches. Clone size is shown for a subset of rows, as once, few, many or a class of expanded clone.

cdr3_aa cdr3_nt d_call j_call clone_size v_call
CASSPGADSPLHF TGTGCCAGCAGCCCAGGGGCGGATTCACCCCTCCACTTT . TRBJ1-6 . TRBV7-3
CASSSPPENEQFF TGTGCCAGCAGCTCGCCTCCAGAGAATGAGCAGTTCTTC . TRBJ2-1 . TRBV7-3
CASSARGIRGRNRLDGYTF TGTGCCAGCAGCGCCCGGGGGATCAGGGGGCGTAATCGCCTCGATGGCTACACCTTC TRBD1 TRBJ1-2 . TRBV7-9
CASSLESVGEAFF TGTGCCAGCAGCTTAGAATCCGTTGGTGAAGCTTTCTTT . TRBJ1-1 . TRBV11-2
CASSYLAYGLPKTQYF TGTGCCAGCAGTTACCTAGCTTACGGACTCCCGAAGACCCAGTACTTC . TRBJ2-5 . TRBV6-5
CASSPRGGVLAGIYEQYF TGTGCCAGCAGCCCTCGAGGGGGAGTCCTAGCGGGGATCTACGAGCAGTACTTC TRBD2 TRBJ2-7 . TRBV9
CASSLDSGAAYEQYF TGCGCCAGCAGCTTGGATTCCGGGGCGGCCTACGAGCAGTACTTC . TRBJ2-7 . TRBV5-1
CASSLGLRTEAFF TGTGCCAGCAGTTTGGGACTTAGGACTGAAGCTTTCTTT . TRBJ1-1 . TRBV28
CASSVGGTKGYTF TGTGCCAGCAGCGTAGGGGGGACGAAAGGCTACACCTTC . TRBJ1-2 . TRBV9
CASSQEGMGRTEAFF TGTGCCAGCAGCCAAGAAGGAATGGGGAGGACTGAAGCTTTCTTT . TRBJ1-1 . TRBV4-2
CASSVSRQGNQPQHF TGTGCCAGCAGCGTCTCCCGACAGGGCAATCAGCCCCAGCATTTT . TRBJ1-5 . TRBV13
CASSSARESPLHF TGCGCCAGCAGCTCCGCCCGGGAATCACCCCTCCACTTT . TRBJ1-6 . TRBV5-1
CASRPGLTLSTDTQYF TGCGCCAGCAGACCGGGACTAACGCTTAGCACAGATACGCAGTATTTT TRBD2 TRBJ2-3 many TRBV10-2
CASSEWASPLHF TGTGCCAGCAGTGAATGGGCTTCACCCCTCCACTTT . TRBJ1-6 few TRBV2
CASSSGGGTGELFF TGTGCCAGCAGTTCGGGTGGTGGGACCGGGGAGCTGTTTTTT . TRBJ2-2 once TRBV27
CASSQEVNGQAYQPQHF TGCGCCAGCAGCCAAGAAGTTAACGGACAGGCCTATCAGCCCCAGCATTTT TRBD1 TRBJ1-5 . TRBV4-1
CASGRQGTSGGRETQYF TGTGCTAGTGGTCGTCAGGGGACTAGCGGGGGACGGGAGACCCAGTACTTC TRBD2 TRBJ2-5 . TRBV12-5
CASSEQGLDGYTF TGTGCCAGCAGCGAACAGGGATTGGATGGCTACACCTTC . TRBJ1-2 . TRBV9
CASSPGLAGLNTGELFF TGTGCCAGCAGCCCGGGACTAGCGGGGCTGAACACCGGGGAGCTGTTTTTT TRBD2 TRBJ2-2 . TRBV7-6
CASSPTSRTDTEAFF TGTGCCAGCTCACCAACGTCCCGGACGGACACTGAAGCTTTCTTT . TRBJ1-1 few TRBV18
CASSLGEREGSPLHF TGTGCCAGCAGCTTAGGAGAAAGGGAAGGTTCACCCCTCCACTTT . TRBJ1-6 . TRBV7-9
CATSRAGAYNYGYTF TGTGCCACCAGCAGGGCCGGGGCGTATAACTATGGCTACACCTTC . TRBJ1-2 . TRBV15
CASTRDSLNEQFF TGTGCCAGTACCAGGGACAGCCTCAATGAGCAGTTCTTC TRBD1 TRBJ2-1 . TRBV19
CASSPPNSPLHF TGTGCCAGCAGCCCCCCGAATTCACCCCTCCACTTT . TRBJ1-6 . TRBV7-6
CASSFARVSTEAFF TGTGCCAGCAGTTTTGCCAGGGTGAGCACTGAAGCTTTCTTT . TRBJ1-1 . TRBV6-1
CASSLGQGWNTEAFF TGTGCCAGCAGCCTCGGACAGGGATGGAACACTGAAGCTTTCTTT TRBD1 TRBJ1-1 once TRBV7-6
CASDRGADNEQFF TGTGCCAGCGACAGGGGAGCTGACAATGAGCAGTTCTTC TRBD1 TRBJ2-1 . TRBV6-6
CASSIGQGAGTEAFF TGTGCCAGTAGTATAGGGCAGGGGGCAGGCACTGAAGCTTTCTTT TRBD1 TRBJ1-1 few TRBV19
CASSLGAGGFRNTQYF TGTGCCAGCAGTTTGGGGGCAGGGGGATTTAGGAATACGCAGTATTTT TRBD1 TRBJ2-3 . TRBV28
CASSVAVGVQSPLHF TGTGCCAGCAGCGTAGCTGTGGGGGTACAATCACCCCTCCACTTT . TRBJ1-6 once TRBV9
CASSQSPGSGNTIYF TGTGCCAGCAGTCAATCCCCGGGATCTGGAAACACCATATATTTT . TRBJ1-3 . TRBV28
CASSIKTPTRGGVYNEQFF TGTGCCAGCAGCATCAAAACGCCAACCAGGGGGGGAGTCTACAATGAGCAGTTCTTC . TRBJ2-1 . TRBV5-6
CASSRGLAGLVTDTQYF TGTGCCAGCAGTCGGGGACTAGCAGGCCTCGTCACAGATACGCAGTATTTT TRBD2 TRBJ2-3 . TRBV27
CASSLGTGGASYGYTF TGTGCCAGCAGCTTGGGGACAGGGGGCGCCAGCTATGGCTACACCTTC TRBD1 TRBJ1-2 . TRBV5-4
CASSQDRAYGYTF TGTGCCAGCAGTCAGGACAGGGCCTATGGCTACACCTTC TRBD1 TRBJ1-2 few TRBV6-1
CASSSRGGYGYTF TGTGCCAGCAGTTCCCGGGGCGGCTATGGCTACACCTTC . TRBJ1-2 . TRBV6-6
CASRGAVGNTIYF TGTGCCAGCAGGGGAGCAGTTGGAAACACCATATATTTT . TRBJ1-3 once TRBV25-1
CAWMSPGTGEKLFF TGTGCCTGGATGTCCCCGGGAACAGGGGAAAAACTGTTTTTT . TRBJ1-4 . TRBV30
CAWRDSTYEQYF TGTGCCTGGAGAGACTCAACCTACGAGCAGTACTTC . TRBJ2-7 . TRBV30
CASSLPAVSSYGYTF TGTGCCAGCAGCTTGCCGGCAGTATCCTCCTATGGCTACACCTTC . TRBJ1-2 . TRBV5-6
CASRLTGGMNTEAFF TGTGCCAGCAGACTAACAGGGGGCATGAACACTGAAGCTTTCTTT TRBD1 TRBJ1-1 once TRBV27
CATSIGPNTEAFF TGTGCCACCAGCATAGGACCGAACACTGAAGCTTTCTTT . TRBJ1-1 once TRBV15
CASSLTLKRDYGYTF TGTGCCAGCAGCTTAACTCTAAAACGGGACTATGGCTACACCTTC . TRBJ1-2 . TRBV7-9
CASSSEVNTEAFF TGTGCCAGCAGTTCTGAGGTGAACACTGAAGCTTTCTTT . TRBJ1-1 . TRBV6-1
CASSLTGFSNQPQHF TGTGCCAGCAGCTTGACAGGGTTTAGCAATCAGCCCCAGCATTTT . TRBJ1-5 . TRBV5-6
CASSHPRGSDEQFF TGTGCCAGCAGCCATCCCCGAGGATCAGATGAGCAGTTCTTC . TRBJ2-1 . TRBV7-2
CAWSGPLLDRKNYGYTF TGTGCCTGGAGTGGCCCCCTTTTGGACAGGAAGAACTATGGCTACACCTTC TRBD1 TRBJ1-2 . TRBV30
CASSPLMNTEAFF TGTGCCAGCAGTCCTCTAATGAACACTGAAGCTTTCTTT . TRBJ1-1 . TRBV28
CASSIGTGANEQFF TGTGCCAGTAGTATCGGGACAGGGGCCAATGAGCAGTTCTTC TRBD1 TRBJ2-1 . TRBV19
CASSFQTMNTEAFF TGCGCCAGCAGCTTTCAGACCATGAACACTGAAGCTTTCTTT . TRBJ1-1 . TRBV5-1
CASRMERGSPYGYTF TGCGCCAGCAGGATGGAGAGGGGTAGTCCCTATGGCTACACCTTC . TRBJ1-2 . TRBV5-1
CASSPGTLQETQYF TGTGCCAGCTCACCCGGGACTCTCCAAGAGACCCAGTACTTC . TRBJ2-5 few TRBV18
CASSHRNHNEKLFF TGTGCCAGCAGCCACAGGAACCACAATGAAAAACTGTTTTTT . TRBJ1-4 . TRBV7-8
CASSQERERMNTEAFF TGCGCCAGCAGCCAAGAGAGGGAACGGATGAACACTGAAGCTTTCTTT . TRBJ1-1 . TRBV4-1
CAWSPGTGRYGYTF TGTGCCTGGAGCCCCGGGACAGGGAGGTATGGCTACACCTTC TRBD1 TRBJ1-2 . TRBV30
CASSPIKLAPGTDTQYF TGCGCCAGCAGCCCTATTAAATTAGCGCCGGGGACAGATACGCAGTATTTT . TRBJ2-3 . TRBV5-1
CASSQAPTIQYEQYF TGCGCCAGCAGCCAAGCCCCGACTATCCAGTACGAGCAGTACTTC . TRBJ2-7 once TRBV4-1
CASSLGGAFREKLFF TGTGCCAGCAGCTTAGGAGGGGCCTTCCGAGAAAAACTGTTTTTT . TRBJ1-4 . TRBV7-8